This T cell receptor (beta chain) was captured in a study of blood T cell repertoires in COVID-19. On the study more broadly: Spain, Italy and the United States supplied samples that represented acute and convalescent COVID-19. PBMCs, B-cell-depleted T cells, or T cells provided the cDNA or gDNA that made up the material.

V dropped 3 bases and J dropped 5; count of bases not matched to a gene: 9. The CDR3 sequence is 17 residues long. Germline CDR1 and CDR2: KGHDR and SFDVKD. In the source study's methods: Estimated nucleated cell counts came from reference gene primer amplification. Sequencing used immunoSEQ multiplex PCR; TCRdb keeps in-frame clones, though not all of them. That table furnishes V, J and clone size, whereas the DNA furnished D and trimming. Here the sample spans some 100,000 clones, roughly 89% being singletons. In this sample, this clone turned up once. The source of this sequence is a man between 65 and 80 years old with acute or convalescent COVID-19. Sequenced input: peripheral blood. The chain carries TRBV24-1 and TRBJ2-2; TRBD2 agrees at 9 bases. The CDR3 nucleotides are TGTGCCACCAGTGATCAACCGGGTAGCGGGAGAACCGGGGAGCTGTTTTTT. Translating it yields CATSDQPGSGRTGELFF.